This passage covers 16 T cell receptor beta chains from one sample sequenced in a study of OX40 agonist ivuxolimab in advanced cancers. Assay: immunoSEQ multiplex PCR; the TCRdb copy retains only in-frame clones and omits some. The sample has some 50,000 clones, about nine tenths seen once. The specimen was CD4+ or CD8+ T cells sorted from blood, collected in a trial of the OX40 agonist ivuxolimab. The receptors come from an adult with an advanced solid tumor such as melanoma, head and neck, liver or kidney cancer.

V and J are TRBV30 and TRBJ1-5; 9 bases are a match to TRBD1. This CDR3 region has 15 residues. The V and J ends lost 2 bases and 7 bases, in that order; junction bases with no gene match: 9. The V gene's germline CDR1 is GTSNPN and CDR2 SVGIG (reference sequence). The chain's CDR3 is CAWSPGTGTGQPQHF. CDR3 nucleotide sequence: TGTGCCTGGAGTCCCGGGACAGGGACCGGGCAGCCCCAGCATTTT.

The J gene is TRBJ2-1, the V gene TRBV11-3; TRBD2 agrees at 12 bases. Germline V gene lookup returns CDR1 SGHNT and CDR2 YENEEA. This CDR3 region has 16 residues. Trimming took 0 bases from V and 6 from J; bases not matched to a gene: 3. The CDR3, as DNA: TGTGCCAGCAGCTTAGAAGGGACTAGCGGGCGCAATGAGCAGTTCTTC. This sequence encodes CASSLEGTSGRNEQFF.

The V and J genes are TRBV7-2 and TRBJ2-1; TRBD2 aligns across 9 bases. Trimming took 4 bases from V and 2 from J; bases not matched to a gene: 6. This CDR3 is built from 16 residues. Germline loops: CDR1 SGHTA, CDR2 FQGNSA. CDR3 in amino acids: CASSSVQRGAYNEQFF. The CDR3 nucleotides read TGTGCCAGCAGCTCGGTTCAGCGGGGGGCCTACAATGAGCAGTTCTTC.

This clone was seen only a few times. The chain carries TRBV6-6 and TRBJ2-7, with D tentatively TRBD2 (6 bases). The ends were cut back, 0 bases at V and 1 base at J, with 10 bases in the middle. The V gene's germline CDR1 is MNHNY and CDR2 SVGAGI (reference sequence). The CDR3 length is 15 residues. The DNA of the CDR3 is TGTGCCAGCAGTTACTCGCGGGCGGGGTCCTACGAGCAGTACTTC. It yields the protein CASSYSRAGSYEQYF.

The rearrangement joins TRBV11-3 to TRBJ1-2; D gene ambiguous. Germline V gene data show CDR1 as SGHNT and CDR2 as YENEEA. Deletions cut 2 bases from V and 8 bases from J, with 3 bases between. The CDR3 loop spans 10 amino acids. Written as DNA, the CDR3 is TGTGCCAGCAGCTTACAGGGCTACACCTTC. This encodes CASSLQGYTF.

The chain links TRBV28 to TRBJ1-2, with D possibly matching TRBD1 (5 bases). CDR1 MDHEN and CDR2 SYDVKM come from the germline V gene. This CDR3 comprises 13 residues. V lost 6 bases and J 4 bases, leaving 12 bases between the germline ends. In DNA, the CDR3 is TGTGCCAGCAGCCCAGGGAGGAGCTATGGCTACACCTTC. Its translation: CASSPGRSYGYTF.

The J gene is TRBJ1-2, the V gene TRBV18; possibly TRBD1 for D (6 bases). The germline V and J ends were trimmed by 5 bases and 8 bases, with 18 bases remaining between them. Germline values: CDR1 KGHSH, CDR2 LQKENI. The CDR3 covers 14 residues. The CDR3: CASSDTGPADGYTF. The CDR3 DNA is TGTGCCAGCTCAGACACAGGGCCGGCTGACGGCTACACCTTC. The full variable domain, completed using reference TRBV18 and TRBJ1-2, is NAGVMQNPRHLVRRRGQEARLRCSPMKGHSHVYWYRQLPEEGLKFMVYLQKENIIDESGMPKERFSAEFPKEGPSILRIQQVVRGDSAAYFCASSDTGPADGYTFGSGTRLTVV.

This clone was found once. CDR3 in amino acids: CASSPRDGVTGANVLTF. The CDR3 region has the DNA TGTGCCAGCAGTCCCCGGGACGGAGTCACGGGGGCCAACGTCCTGACTTTC. J is TRBJ2-6 and V is TRBV27; D possibly uses TRBD1 or TRBD2 (5 bases each). Germline V gene lookup returns CDR1 MNHEY and CDR2 SMNVEV (reference sequence). This CDR3 comprises 17 residues. Trimming removed 5 bases at V and 4 bases at J, with 18 bases between.

The rearrangement joins TRBV28 to TRBJ2-7; 8 bases line up with TRBD1. This CDR3 is 13 amino acids long. With V trimmed by 6 bases and J by 2 bases, 3 bases remained unmatched. Germline CDR1 is MDHEN and CDR2 is SYDVKM. CDR3 protein: CASRLQGAYEQYF. In DNA, the CDR3 is TGTGCCAGCAGGTTACAGGGGGCCTACGAGCAGTACTTC.

This clone was observed a handful of times. The chain employs TRBV19 and TRBJ2-7, with a weak D call TRBD1 (6 bases). The germline V gene encodes CDR1 LNHDA and CDR2 SQIVND (reference sequence). V lost 5 bases and J lost 5, with 10 bases in between. This CDR3 is 12 amino acids long. CDR3 nucleotides: TGTGCCAGTAGTGGCACAGGGAACGAGCAGTACTTC. Translation gives CASSGTGNEQYF.

V and J are TRBV4-1 and TRBJ2-7; 8 bases fit TRBD2. V shed 4 bases and J 7 bases; nucleotides not matched to a gene: 9. The length of the CDR3 is 14 residues. Germline CDR1 MGHRA, CDR2 YSYEKL. CDR3 DNA sequence: TGCGCCAGCAGCCCCGCGGGGGGCCTTAGAGAGCAGTACTTC. It is translated as CASSPAGGLREQYF.

This sequence joins TRBV11-3 and TRBJ2-7; D might be TRBD2 (6 bases). CDR1 is SGHNT and CDR2 is YENEEA in the germline V gene. V was trimmed by 2 bases and J by 3 bases, leaving 17 bases between them. The CDR3 sequence is 16 residues long. This chain's CDR3 is CASSLLGPTSFYEQYF. For the CDR3, the DNA is TGTGCCAGCAGCTTACTCGGGCCCACTAGCTTCTACGAGCAGTACTTC.

This clone was seen a few times. As DNA, the CDR3 is TGTGCCAGCAGTGCGCAGGGAATTGGCAATCAGCCCCAGCATTTT. It specifies CASSAQGIGNQPQHF. The V gene is TRBV6-6, the J gene TRBJ1-5; tentatively, D is TRBD1 (5 bases). The ends were cut back, 5 bases at V and 2 bases at J, with 13 bases in the middle. This CDR3 spans 15 amino acids. Looked up from germline, CDR1 is MNHNY and CDR2 is SVGAGI (reference sequence).

CDR3 protein: CAIGPRPAHNYGYTF. Written as DNA, the CDR3 is TGTGCCATCGGCCCGAGGCCGGCTCACAACTATGGCTACACCTTC. The chain recombines TRBV6-1 with TRBJ1-2, with unresolved D. CDR3 size: 15 residues. With 10 bases removed from V and 2 bases from J, the gap between germline ends came to 20 bases. The germline gives CDR1 MNHNS, CDR2 SASEGT.

CDR3 nucleotide sequence: TGTGCCAGCAGTCAAGGGACTAGCTCCTACAATGAGCAGTTCTTC. It specifies CASSQGTSSYNEQFF. The V call is TRBV6-5, the J call TRBJ2-1; 8 positions match TRBD2. Germline lookup yields CDR1 MNHEY and CDR2 SVGAGI. With 5 bases clipped from V and 0 bases from J, the junction kept 3 bases outside the gene matches. The CDR3 has 15 residues.

V and J are TRBV10-3 and TRBJ2-7; no firm D call. The CDR3 sequence is 14 residues long. Germline V gene sequence: CDR1 ENHRY, CDR2 SYGVKD. V was clipped by 0 bases and J by 2 bases, with 8 bases between them. The chain's CDR3 is CAISESGRPYEQYF. The CDR3 DNA is TGTGCCATCAGTGAGTCCGGCAGACCCTACGAGCAGTACTTC.